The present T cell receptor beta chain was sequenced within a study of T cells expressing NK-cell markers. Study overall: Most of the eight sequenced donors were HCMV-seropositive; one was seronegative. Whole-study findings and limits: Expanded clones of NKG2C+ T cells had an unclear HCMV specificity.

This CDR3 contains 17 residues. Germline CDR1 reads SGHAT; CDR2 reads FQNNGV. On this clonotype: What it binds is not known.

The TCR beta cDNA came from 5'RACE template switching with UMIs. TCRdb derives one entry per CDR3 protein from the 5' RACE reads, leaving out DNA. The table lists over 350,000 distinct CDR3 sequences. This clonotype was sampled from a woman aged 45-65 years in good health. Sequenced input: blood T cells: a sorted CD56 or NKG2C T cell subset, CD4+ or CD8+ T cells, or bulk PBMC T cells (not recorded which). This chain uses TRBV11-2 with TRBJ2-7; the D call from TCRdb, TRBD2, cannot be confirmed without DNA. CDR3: CASSQRTLAIPSYEQYF.